This TCR beta chain was captured by sequencing in a study of blood T cell repertoires in COVID-19. As for the study in general: Donors in the United States, Italy and Spain gave samples during acute or convalescent COVID-19. Sources were T cells, B-cell-depleted T cells, or PBMCs; the material itself was cDNA or gDNA.

The V gene's germline CDR1 is SGHRS and CDR2 YFSETQ. The CDR3 is 15 amino acids. Details on this clone: Compared with germline, one end of the junction differs, possibly owing to a read error.

In the original analysis: How many nucleated cells were present was estimated from reference gene primer amplification. Data came from immunoSEQ multiplex PCR; TCRdb stores just in-frame clones and leaves some out. V, J and clone size are those of that table, while D and trimming were read from the DNA. The data hold some 50,000 clones, with around 82% observed a single time. The sequence was collected from a human donor in a cohort sampled during active COVID-19. Input material: peripheral blood. The chain recombines TRBV5-1 with TRBJ2-2; 7 bases map to TRBD1. The CDR3 reads CASTPRTGDTRELFF. DNA for the CDR3: TGCGCCAGCACGCCCCGGACAGGCGACACCAGGGAGCTGTTTTTT.